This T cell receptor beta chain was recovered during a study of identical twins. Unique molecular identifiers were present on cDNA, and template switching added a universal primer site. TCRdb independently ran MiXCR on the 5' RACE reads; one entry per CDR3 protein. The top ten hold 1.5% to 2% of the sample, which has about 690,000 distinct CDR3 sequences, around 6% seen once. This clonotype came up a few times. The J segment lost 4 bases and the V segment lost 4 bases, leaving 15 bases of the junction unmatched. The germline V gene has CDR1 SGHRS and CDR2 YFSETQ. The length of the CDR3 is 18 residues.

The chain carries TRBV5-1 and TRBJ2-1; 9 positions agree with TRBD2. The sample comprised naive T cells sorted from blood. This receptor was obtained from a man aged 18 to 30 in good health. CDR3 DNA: TGCGCCAGCAGCCCCTACGGCGGGGGGGAGAGGGATTACAATGAGCAGTTCTTC. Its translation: CASSPYGGGERDYNEQFF. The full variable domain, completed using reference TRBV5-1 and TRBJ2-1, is KAGVTQTPRYLIKTRGQQVTLSCSPISGHRSVSWYQQTPGQGLQFLFEYFSETQRNKGNFPGRFSGRQFSNSRSEMNVSTLELGDSALYLCASSPYGGGERDYNEQFFGPGTRLTVL.